This TCR beta chain is drawn from a study of blood T cell repertoires in COVID-19. Per the original methods: Using reference gene primer amplification, nucleated cell counts were estimated. TCRdb keeps only in-frame clones here, not all; method: immunoSEQ multiplex PCR. The V and J calls and clone size are taken from that table; D and trimming were inferred from the DNA. Among approximately 130,000 clones listed, over 55% were seen once. The CDR3 contains 17 residues. Trimming at V came to 6 bases and at J to 2 bases, leaving 5 bases not matched to a gene. Germline V gives CDR1 SGHRS, CDR2 YFSETQ. Material for sequencing was peripheral blood. The clonotype comes from a woman between 65 and 79 years old with acute or convalescent COVID-19. The chain employs TRBV5-1 and TRBJ2-6; 13 bases line up with TRBD2. CDR3 in DNA: TGCGCCAGCACCCTGACTAGCGGGAGGACTGGGGCCAACGTCCTGACTTTC. It is translated as CASTLTSGRTGANVLTF.